The present T cell receptor (beta chain) was sequenced within a study of blood T cell repertoires in COVID-19. Study-level background: Nucleic acid was either cDNA or gDNA, and it came from T cells, B-cell-depleted T cells, or PBMCs.

The CDR3 runs 14 residues. Germline V lookup: CDR1 KGHSH, CDR2 LQKENI. V was cut by 1 base and J by 2 bases, with 9 bases left in between. Source study methods: Reference gene primer amplification yielded estimated nucleated cell counts. Only in-frame clones appear in the TCRdb table, and some are missing; sequencing was by immunoSEQ multiplex PCR. V and J calls plus clone size are reproduced from that table; the DNA served to infer D and trimming. Of 200,000 or so clones detected, roughly four fifths appear once; the ten largest clones hold over 13%. The chain recombines TRBV18 with TRBJ2-7; D may be TRBD1 (6 bases). Sample: peripheral blood. The clonotype was recovered from a man aged 25-45 years with active or convalescent COVID-19. The chain's CDR3 is CASSPLKGAYEQYF. The CDR3 DNA reads as TGTGCCAGCTCACCACTGAAGGGGGCCTACGAGCAGTACTTC.